The rows below give T cell receptor beta chains drawn from one sample of a study of blood T cell repertoires in COVID-19. Sequencing used immunoSEQ multiplex PCR; TCRdb keeps in-frame clones, though not all of them. The sample consists of around 170,000 clones, less than 90% of them appearing once. Specimen: peripheral blood. These receptors all stem from a woman aged 40-49 years with acute or convalescent COVID-19. CDR3s include the opening cysteine and the closing phenylalanine or tryptophan. A D gene is named only where the DNA matches it firmly. The size entry is marked missing in some rows and otherwise reads once, few, many or a size class.

size: NA; V: TRBV5-1; D: TRBD1; J: TRBJ1-1; DNA: TGCGCCAGCAGCTGGAGGGGACAGGGTGTGGCGAACACTGAAGCTTTCTTT; CDR3: CASSWRGQGVANTEAFF
size: NA; V: TRBV7-6; D: NA; J: TRBJ2-5; DNA: TGTGCCAGCAGTTACCCTTCGGAGGGAAAGACCCAGTACTTC; CDR3: CASSYPSEGKTQYF
size: NA; V: TRBV24-1; D: NA; J: TRBJ1-2; DNA: TGTGCCACCAGTGACTACAGCTATGGCTACACCTTC; CDR3: CATSDYSYGYTF
size: NA; V: TRBV10-3; D: NA; J: TRBJ2-7; DNA: TGTGCCATCAGTGAGTCTCGAGTCGCAGGGTACGAGCAGTACTTC; CDR3: CAISESRVAGYEQYF
size: NA; V: TRBV27; D: TRBD1; J: TRBJ2-7; DNA: TGTGCCAGCAGTTTAGACCCCGGGACAGCATCCTACGAGCAGTACTTC; CDR3: CASSLDPGTASYEQYF
size: NA; V: TRBV30; D: TRBD1; J: TRBJ1-1; DNA: TGTGCCTGGAGTACAGGGGATGTAACTGAAGCTTTCTTT; CDR3: CAWSTGDVTEAFF
size: NA; V: TRBV4-2; D: TRBD1; J: TRBJ1-1; DNA: TGTGCCACCTCAGGGGGCACGATGGCTGAAGCTTTCTTT; CDR3: CATSGGTMAEAFF
size: once; V: TRBV5-6; D: NA; J: TRBJ1-1; DNA: TGTGCCAGCAACGGACAGCACTACACTGAAGCTTTCTTT; CDR3: CASNGQHYTEAFF
size: NA; V: TRBV6-5; D: TRBD1; J: TRBJ1-1; DNA: TGTGCCAGCAGTTACTCGACCAGGGGGCATTCTGAAGCTTTCTTT; CDR3: CASSYSTRGHSEAFF
size: few; V: TRBV9; D: NA; J: TRBJ1-3; DNA: TGTGCCAGCAGCGTAGCGAGTCCAGGGAGGTCTGGAAACACCATATATTTT; CDR3: CASSVASPGRSGNTIYF
size: NA; V: TRBV9; D: TRBD2; J: TRBJ2-5; DNA: TGTGCCAGCAGCGGAGTAGCGGGGGGGCCGTCAGAGACCCAGTACTTC; CDR3: CASSGVAGGPSETQYF
size: NA; V: TRBV6-5; D: NA; J: TRBJ1-2; DNA: TGTGCCAGCAGTCGGCTCGACGGGGTAAACTATGGCTACACCTTC; CDR3: CASSRLDGVNYGYTF
size: NA; V: TRBV19; D: TRBD1; J: TRBJ1-1; DNA: TGTGCCAGTAGTATTATTGTGGCAGGGGGTACTGAAGCTTTCTTT; CDR3: CASSIIVAGGTEAFF
size: NA; V: TRBV5-1; D: NA; J: TRBJ1-6; DNA: TGCGCCAGCAGCATTCAGGGAAGCTCCTATAATTCACCCCTCCACTTT; CDR3: CASSIQGSSYNSPLHF
size: NA; V: TRBV19; D: TRBD1; J: TRBJ1-2; DNA: TGTGCCAGTAGTACCATCGGACAGGGCATTTACTATGGCTACACCTTC; CDR3: CASSTIGQGIYYGYTF
size: many; V: TRBV11-3; D: NA; J: TRBJ2-2; DNA: TGTGCCAGCAGCTTAGATCAGGGCGGGACAGCCAAATCCGGGGAGCTGTTTTTT; CDR3: CASSLDQGGTAKSGELFF
size: NA; V: TRBV27; D: NA; J: TRBJ1-6; DNA: TGTGCCAGCAGTTTATCGGCCAGGTCGGCACCTACCCCCCTCCACTTT; CDR3: CASSLSARSAPTPLHF
size: NA; V: TRBV9; D: TRBD1; J: TRBJ2-5; DNA: TGTGCCAGCAGCGTAAGGGGGCTACCGGGGGAGACCCAGTACTTC; CDR3: CASSVRGLPGETQYF
size: NA; V: TRBV19; D: TRBD1; J: TRBJ2-1; DNA: TGTGCCAGTAGTAGACGACCGGGACAGGGAAGGTCGGTCAATGAGCAGTTCTTC; CDR3: CASSRRPGQGRSVNEQFF
size: NA; V: TRBV2; D: NA; J: TRBJ1-1; DNA: TGTGCCAGCAGTCAGAGGGACACTGAAGCTTTCTTT; CDR3: CASSQRDTEAFF
size: once; V: TRBV7-6; D: NA; J: TRBJ2-5; DNA: TGTGCCAGCAGCTCCGTACTCAGACAGACAGAAGAGACCCAGTACTTC; CDR3: CASSSVLRQTEETQYF
size: NA; V: TRBV7-2; D: TRBD1; J: TRBJ1-1; DNA: TGTGCCAGCAGCTTGACAGGGGCTAGGACTGAAGCTTTCTTT; CDR3: CASSLTGARTEAFF
size: few; V: TRBV4-2; D: NA; J: TRBJ2-7; DNA: TGTGCCAGCAGCCGCGGGACGGCCAGATACGAGCAGTACTTC; CDR3: CASSRGTARYEQYF
size: NA; V: TRBV10-3; D: TRBD1; J: TRBJ1-5; DNA: TGTGCCATCAGTAAATCCGGGACAGGCAATCAGCCCCAGCATTTT; CDR3: CAISKSGTGNQPQHF
size: few; V: TRBV7-2; D: TRBD2; J: TRBJ2-7; DNA: TGTGCCAGCAGCTTAGCGGTGACTAGCGGATCCTACGAGCAGTACTTC; CDR3: CASSLAVTSGSYEQYF
size: few; V: TRBV20-1; D: NA; J: TRBJ2-7; DNA: TGCAGTGCTAGGTCAGGGTTCGAGCAGTACTTC; CDR3: CSARSGFEQYF
size: NA; V: TRBV7-7; D: TRBD2; J: TRBJ2-5; DNA: TGTGCTAGCAGCTTACGTACTAGCGGGGACCAGTACTTC; CDR3: CASSLRTSGDQYF
size: once; V: TRBV19; D: NA; J: TRBJ1-5; DNA: TGTGCCAGTAAACCTTTCCCGGGGGGATCCAATCAGCCCCAGCATTTT; CDR3: CASKPFPGGSNQPQHF
size: NA; V: TRBV2; D: NA; J: TRBJ1-1; DNA: TGTGCCAGCAGTGATCAGGGGAACACTGAAGCTTTCTTT; CDR3: CASSDQGNTEAFF
size: NA; V: TRBV7-2; D: TRBD1; J: TRBJ1-5; DNA: TGTGCCAGCAGCTTAGCGGGACAGGGTGGCCAGCCCCAGCATTTT; CDR3: CASSLAGQGGQPQHF
size: NA; V: TRBV19; D: NA; J: TRBJ2-7; DNA: TGTGCCAGTAGTAGGGCTAGCGCCAACTCCTACGAGCAGTACTTC; CDR3: CASSRASANSYEQYF
size: few; V: TRBV5-1; D: NA; J: TRBJ1-1; DNA: TGCGCCAGCAGCCCCGGAGCGGGACCGAACACTGAAGCTTTCTTT; CDR3: CASSPGAGPNTEAFF
size: NA; V: TRBV5-1; D: NA; J: TRBJ1-4; DNA: TGCGCCAGCAGTGATGTGGGGCTGGGTGAAAAACTGTTTTTT; CDR3: CASSDVGLGEKLFF
size: once; V: TRBV5-1; D: TRBD1; J: TRBJ1-1; DNA: TGCGCCAGCAGCTCGCTGACAGGGGCCACTGAAGCTTTCTTT; CDR3: CASSSLTGATEAFF
size: NA; V: TRBV4-1; D: NA; J: TRBJ1-1; DNA: TGCGCCAGCAGCCAAGGTACCGGGAGTTCCAACACTGAAGCTTTCTTT; CDR3: CASSQGTGSSNTEAFF
size: once; V: TRBV6-5; D: NA; J: TRBJ1-5; DNA: TGTGCCAGCAACGAGGGACACCTTAGCAATCAGCCCCAGCATTTT; CDR3: CASNEGHLSNQPQHF
size: NA; V: TRBV5-1; D: NA; J: TRBJ2-7; DNA: TGCGCCAGCAGCTTGGTTATGATCGGCAGGGACGAGCAGTACTTC; CDR3: CASSLVMIGRDEQYF
size: NA; V: TRBV15; D: TRBD1; J: TRBJ2-3; DNA: TGTGCCACCAGCAGCCAGGGGGCAGATACGCAGTATTTT; CDR3: CATSSQGADTQYF
size: NA; V: TRBV18; D: NA; J: TRBJ1-3; DNA: TGTGCCAGCTCACCACCGTCTACTTTTTCCGGAAACACCATATATTTT; CDR3: CASSPPSTFSGNTIYF
size: NA; V: TRBV28; D: NA; J: TRBJ1-1; DNA: TGTGCCAGCAGTTTAGGGGCTATGAACACTGAAGCTTTCTTT; CDR3: CASSLGAMNTEAFF
size: many; V: TRBV11-2; D: TRBD1; J: TRBJ1-5; DNA: TGTGCCAGCAGCTTGGGACAGAATCAGCCCCAGCATTTT; CDR3: CASSLGQNQPQHF
size: NA; V: TRBV5-1; D: TRBD2; J: TRBJ2-7; DNA: TGCGCCAGCAGCTTGGGGCTAGCGGAAGGCTACGAGCAGTACTTC; CDR3: CASSLGLAEGYEQYF
size: once; V: TRBV11-3; D: TRBD1; J: TRBJ2-2; DNA: TGTGCCAGCAGCTTGACAGGGAGCCACACCGGGGAGCTGTTTTTT; CDR3: CASSLTGSHTGELFF
size: NA; V: TRBV27; D: TRBD2; J: TRBJ2-7; DNA: TGTGCCAGCAGCCTGGGACTAGCGGGCCCCTACGAGCAGTACTTC; CDR3: CASSLGLAGPYEQYF
size: NA; V: TRBV28; D: NA; J: TRBJ1-4; DNA: TGTGCCACTTGGACGGGGGGGAATGAAAAACTGTTTTTT; CDR3: CATWTGGNEKLFF
size: NA; V: TRBV7-3; D: NA; J: TRBJ2-5; DNA: TGTGCCAGCAGCCCCCGGGCGGGGACCCAAGAGACCCAGTACTTC; CDR3: CASSPRAGTQETQYF
size: NA; V: TRBV25-1; D: NA; J: TRBJ1-2; DNA: TGTGCCAGCAGCCCAGGAGGGTACGGCTACACCTTC; CDR3: CASSPGGYGYTF
size: NA; V: TRBV30; D: NA; J: TRBJ1-2; DNA: TGTGCCTGGATCCCCGGGGTCTATGGCTACACCTTC; CDR3: CAWIPGVYGYTF
size: NA; V: TRBV7-9; D: TRBD1; J: TRBJ2-4; DNA: TGTGCCAGCAGCAACTCAGGGGGTATCGCCAAAAACATTCAGTACTTC; CDR3: CASSNSGGIAKNIQYF
size: once; V: TRBV27; D: NA; J: TRBJ1-2; DNA: TGTGCCAGCAGTTTTGTTGGGACATACTATGGCTACACCTTC; CDR3: CASSFVGTYYGYTF
size: few; V: TRBV2; D: NA; J: TRBJ1-4; DNA: TGTGCCAGCAGTGGAGGGACCGCGAGGGGGGGGATGTTTTTT; CDR3: CASSGGTARGGMFF
size: NA; V: TRBV6-5; D: TRBD1; J: TRBJ1-2; DNA: TGTGCCAGCAGTTACTCGCGGGACAGTTTGGGAGGCTACACCTTC; CDR3: CASSYSRDSLGGYTF
size: NA; V: TRBV7-2; D: TRBD1; J: TRBJ2-7; DNA: TGTGCCAGCAGCTCCCGGGACAGGGAAGGCCACGAGCAGTACTTC; CDR3: CASSSRDREGHEQYF
size: NA; V: TRBV7-9; D: NA; J: TRBJ1-1; DNA: TGTGCCAGCAGCTTAGTGGCGGCAGAAGCTTTCTTT; CDR3: CASSLVAAEAFF
size: few; V: TRBV27; D: TRBD2; J: TRBJ2-7; DNA: TGTGCCAGCAGTTTACGACGGGACTACCTCTCCTACGAGCAGTACTTC; CDR3: CASSLRRDYLSYEQYF
size: NA; V: TRBV4-1; D: TRBD2; J: TRBJ2-7; DNA: TGCGCCAGCAGCCAGAGGGACTACAAAGGCTACGAGCAGTACTTC; CDR3: CASSQRDYKGYEQYF
size: once; V: TRBV27; D: NA; J: TRBJ1-1; DNA: TGTGCCAGCAGTTTTGGTAGGACACGGAACACTGAAGCTTTCTTT; CDR3: CASSFGRTRNTEAFF